This TCR beta chain comes out of a study of tumor-infiltrating lymphocytes in localized non-small cell lung cancer (dated by TCRdb to 2020 to 2023). Study-wide context: Several histologies were represented in the cohort, which also included both smokers and never-smokers as well as patients whose samples were collected after neoadjuvant chemotherapy. Each patient provided resected tumor tissue plus uninvolved lung tissue from the same patient, with the uninvolved lung tissue described as non-adjacent to the tumor. Flow cytometry, multiplex immunofluorescence, RNA-seq, exome sequencing and proteomics were applied to the same patients as TCR sequencing, which was one of several integrated assays. In total, the ICON cohort consisted of fewer than 190 surgical patients with localized non-small cell lung cancer who had their tumors resected. A total of under 65 patients were part of the paired comparison of immunoSEQ T-cell fraction between tumor and uninvolved lung.

Including the terminal cysteine and phenylalanine, the CDR3 comprises 15 residues. Kept here is only the CDR3 DNA, which spans 45 bases and is read in frame from base 1. The V and J ends are trimmed by 4 bases and 7 bases, leaving 20 bases between them. The immunoSEQ assay used for TCR sequencing gave the T-cell fraction in both tumor and uninvolved lung tissue. The published analysis was carried out like this. For survival analysis, patients were divided into high (upper tertile) and low (lower two tertiles) T-cell fraction groups, which were compared by log-rank test. A signed-rank test was used to check for differences in T-cell fraction between paired tumor and uninvolved lung. The table was pulled from immuneACCESS by TCRdb, which kept in-frame rearrangements only. Such tables lose some clones; where checked, under half of the loss comes from unresolved V genes, and the rest has no known cause. The DNA gave D and trimming, while V, J and clone size come from that table. The sample table contains some 10,000 clones; only one count was recorded for about 78% of them. Of the sample, roughly 18% falls within the top ten clones.

The first patient joined ICON in the first half of 2016, and enrollment wrapped up when the last patient was enrolled in September 2018. In a subcohort of 70 to 95 patients, fresh tumor and matched uninvolved tissue were collected for in-depth immune analyses, with TCR sequencing among those analyses. No cell sorting was done, and TCR sequencing was instead run on DNA isolated from bulk tissue. A remark on this clone: It has no known antigen specificity. No base qualities exist here, and no much larger clone lies one base off it.

The paper as a whole reports these results and caveats: Different pieces of the same tissue were used for different assays, so technical variation could not be separated from intratumor heterogeneity. Assay coverage varied across patients depending on available tissue quantity, so only a subset of the cohort had TCR sequencing. No difference in TCR-derived T-cell fraction was observed between the flow cytometry-defined immunotypes IM1 (good prognosis) and IM2 (poor prognosis). TCRbeta sequencing supported higher T cell infiltration in tumors than in uninvolved lung tissue, consistent with immunofluorescence CD3 counts.

The V and J segments used are TRBV23-1 and TRBJ2-7; a tentative D match to TRBD1 spans 6 bases. TRBV23-1 counts as an open reading frame of uncertain function. The material sequenced was uninvolved lung tissue not adjacent to the tumor. The clonotype originates from a human donor with non-small cell lung cancer. The sequence in DNA is TGCGCCAGCAGTCGAGGTGAGACGGGACAAAGGGAGCAGTACTTC. It codes for CASSRGETGQREQYF.